The clone carrying this T cell receptor beta chain was recorded many times. Time point meaning: newly diagnosed GD, antithyroid drugs for less than 3 months. The TCR library was made from RNA extracted from PBMCs. Graves' disease diagnosis followed American Thyroid Association guidelines. This sample stems from a study of regulatory T cells in long-lasting Graves disease. CDR3 length equals 11 residues. V lost 8 bases and J 6 bases, leaving 11 bases between the germline ends. Per germline, CDR1 MDHEN and CDR2 SYDVKM. Arm-PCR of CDR3 regions with iRepertoire HTBI primers generated TCR beta libraries. Per the original methods: Identified across the samples were some 62 TRBV segments and about 15 TRBJ segments. TCRdb reanalysed the multiplex PCR reads using MiXCR and keeps one entry per CDR3 protein. None of the V and J calls come from the authors' own analysis; TCRdb made them. The profile shows a few hundred thousand distinct CDR3 sequences, around 11% of them singletons.

This sample also belongs to another study, concerning T cells in Graves' hyperthyroidism and ophthalmopathy. That work contributes: Lactation, pregnancy, other autoimmune disease or uncontrolled infection excluded patients. It was a median approximately 6 months before onset that the model predicted ophthalmopathy.

The sample here was peripheral blood mononuclear cells (PBMCs), taken at new diagnosis, from a patient treated with antithyroid drugs. The chain uses TRBV28 and TRBJ2-7; D might be TRBD1 or TRBD2, each matching 5 bases. This receptor was taken from a woman between 18 and 29 years old with Graves disease. The CDR3 here is CASQGVGEQYF. CDR3 sequence (DNA): TGTGCCAGCCAGGGAGTGGGCGAGCAGTACTTC.